Shown below are 12 T cell receptor beta chains from a single sample sequenced in a study of T cell repertoires in cytomegalovirus infection. TCRdb reprocessed the reads with MiXCR, giving one entry per CDR3 protein. Of more than 300,000 distinct CDR3 sequences listed, about 35% are singletons. Their recognized antigens are unknown. The source was cultured PBMCs, collected from culture after CMV antigen stimulation. Source of these receptors: a human donor in good health (CMV status not recorded). Some clones in this sample may be carry-over from other donors' samples.

This clonotype was seen a handful of times. The chain joins TRBV19 to TRBJ2-5; 11 bases agree with TRBD2. V was clipped by 3 bases and J by 5 bases; unmatched bases: 8. The CDR3 spans 16 residues. CDR1 LNHDA and CDR2 SQIVND come from the germline V gene (reference sequence). The CDR3 bases are TGTGCCAGTAGTATGTCCCTAGCGGGAGGCCAGGAGACCCAGTACTTC. This encodes CASSMSLAGGQETQYF.

The chain couples TRBV7-2 to TRBJ2-1; weak D call: TRBD2 (6 bases). The germline V gene has CDR1 SGHTA and CDR2 FQGNSA. The V end was cut by 5 bases, the J end by 3 bases, with 11 bases between. The CDR3 length is 14 residues. In nucleotides, the CDR3 is TGTGCCAGCAGCCCCGGGGGTAACTACAATGAGCAGTTCTTC. Residues: CASSPGGNYNEQFF.

This clonotype was counted only a few times. This chain connects TRBV6-1 to TRBJ2-1; the match to TRBD1 covers 8 bases. In germline, CDR1 is MNHNS, CDR2 SASEGT. CDR3 length: 16 amino acids. Germline trimming cut 5 bases from V and 1 base from J; bases unmatched to any gene: 7. The CDR3 DNA follows: TGTGCCAGCAGTCGGGGACAGGTATTTTCCTACAATGAGCAGTTCTTC. It yields the protein CASSRGQVFSYNEQFF.

This clonotype was picked up a small number of times. The rearrangement uses TRBV28 and TRBJ2-3, with D perhaps matching TRBD2 (7 bases). Germline CDR1 is MDHEN and CDR2 is SYDVKM. Trimming took 8 bases from V and 2 from J, leaving 14 bases between them. This CDR3 has 14 amino acids. The CDR3 is CASGGGGNTDTQYF. CDR3 coding DNA: TGTGCCAGCGGAGGGGGGGGGAACACAGATACGCAGTATTTT.

This clonotype has a count of ten or more. This rearrangement joins TRBV7-2 to TRBJ2-7, with D tentatively TRBD1 (6 bases). The CDR3 runs 13 residues. Germline V CDR1 and CDR2: SGHTA, FQGNSA. Trimming pared 5 bases from V and 7 bases from J, leaving 15 bases between. CDR3: CASSRQESHEQYV. The CDR3 coding sequence is TGTGCCAGCAGCCGACAGGAGTCCCATGAGCAGTACGTC.

This chain joins TRBV19 and TRBJ1-1; D is perhaps TRBD1 (5 bases). Germline V lookup: CDR1 LNHDA, CDR2 SQIVND (reference sequence). This CDR3 is 16 amino acids long. The V gene lost 6 bases and the J gene lost 3 bases, with 20 bases spanning the gap. The CDR3 spells CASRSPSGLRDTEAFF. Here the CDR3 DNA reads TGTGCCAGTAGGTCCCCCTCGGGACTTAGGGACACTGAAGCTTTCTTT.

V gene TRBV25-1 combines with J gene TRBJ2-3; D is ambiguous. The germline V and J ends were trimmed by 7 bases and 0 bases, with 2 bases remaining between them. This CDR3 contains 11 residues. Germline V lookup: CDR1 MGHDK, CDR2 SYGVNS. CDR3 amino acids: CASTSTDTQYF. The DNA for the CDR3 is TGTGCCAGCACCAGCACAGATACGCAGTATTTT.

In this sample, this clonotype turned up a few times. The rearrangement links TRBV28 to TRBJ1-1; 9 bases map to TRBD1. The CDR3 totals 13 residues. Trimming removed 8 bases from V and 4 bases from J; junction bases left unmatched: 5. CDR1 MDHEN and CDR2 SYDVKM come from the germline V gene. The CDR3 reads CASDGQGLTEAFF. CDR3 bases: TGTGCCAGCGACGGACAGGGGCTCACTGAAGCTTTCTTT.

This clonotype was seen more than once but under ten times. V is TRBV6-2 or TRBV6-3 and J is TRBJ2-3, with a weak D call TRBD2 (6 bases). The ends were cut back, 0 bases at V and 1 base at J, with 11 bases in the middle. The CDR3 consists of 16 residues. Germline assignment: CDR1 MNHEY and CDR2 SVGEGT. The CDR3 protein is CASSYSRTTGTDTQYF. The CDR3 coding sequence is TGTGCCAGCAGTTACTCGAGGACTACCGGCACAGATACGCAGTATTTT.

Here the CDR3 reads CASSFASFYNEQFF. For the CDR3, the DNA is TGTGCCAGCAGTTTTGCTAGTTTTTACAATGAGCAGTTCTTC. This rearrangement joins TRBV27 to TRBJ2-1; D is ambiguous. The germline V and J ends were trimmed by 3 bases and 4 bases, with 10 bases remaining between them. The CDR3 has 14 residues. Germline loops: CDR1 MNHEY, CDR2 SMNVEV (reference sequence).

This clonotype was observed at least ten times. The rearrangement joins TRBV7-3 to TRBJ2-2; TRBD2 matches 7 bases. CDR1 is SGHTA, CDR2 FQGTGA, per germline. The V gene end was trimmed by 4 bases and the J gene end by 4 bases; junction bases not matched to a gene: 6. This CDR3 contains 15 residues. CDR3 in amino acids: CASSSWTRATGELFF. CDR3 DNA: TGTGCCAGCAGCTCATGGACTAGGGCCACCGGGGAGCTGTTTTTT.

The V call is TRBV11-3, the J call TRBJ2-1; D gene ambiguous. CDR3 length: 16 residues. The V end was cut by 5 bases, the J end by 5 bases, with 19 bases between. CDR1 and CDR2 from the germline V gene are SGHNT and YENEEA. The CDR3 DNA sequence: TGTGCCAGCAGCATCCGACCCCCTAGTATCCACAATGAGCAGTTCTTC. It specifies CASSIRPPSIHNEQFF.